What follows is one T cell receptor beta chain and its context. The data were produced by immunoSEQ multiplex PCR, yet TCRdb's version contains in-frame clones alone and is incomplete. The sample lists around 29,000 clones; over 75% were seen once. The data are from a study of OX40 agonist ivuxolimab in advanced cancers. Overall study context: All patients had ivuxolimab intravenously every 2 weeks at 0.01 to 10 mg/kg.

Losses at the gene ends were 6 bases for V and 0 bases for J; bases not matched to a gene: 4. CDR1 is LNHDA, CDR2 SQIVND, per germline (reference sequence). The CDR3 sequence is 15 residues long. This sample comprised CD4+ or CD8+ T cells sorted from blood, obtained in a trial of the OX40 agonist ivuxolimab. The gene calls are TRBV19 and TRBJ1-5; 8 bases align to TRBD1. The sequence came from an adult with an advanced solid tumor such as melanoma, head and neck, liver or kidney cancer. CDR3 in DNA: TGTGCCAGTAGGCCTACAGGGGGTAGCAATCAGCCCCAGCATTTT. Translating it yields CASRPTGGSNQPQHF.